One T cell receptor beta chain is described in this entry. What it binds is not known. The data are from a study of T cells after yellow fever vaccination. General study findings and limits: Post-booster reappearance was seen for most primary-vaccination clones (about 96% CD4, around 88% CD8). Weaker, the secondary response peaked sooner, at day 5 versus 15.

There are 16 residues in the CDR3. Germline V gives CDR1 DFQATT, CDR2 SNEGSKA (reference sequence). V was clipped by 4 bases and J by 0 bases, with 17 bases between them. A universal primer site and UMIs were added as TCR cDNA was made by 5'RACE template switching. TCRdb re-called the 5' RACE reads through MiXCR, storing one row per CDR3 protein. The sample shows approximately 340,000 distinct CDR3 sequences, 8.5% to 10% of them seen only once. The sample here was PBMCs, taken on the day of the first yellow fever vaccination. The source of this sequence is a man between 18 and 35 years old who received the YFV17D yellow fever vaccine. V is TRBV20-1 and J is TRBJ2-3; D possibly corresponds to TRBD2 (5 bases). The CDR3 reads CSATPEGRASTDTQYF. Here the CDR3 DNA reads TGCAGTGCTACCCCCGAGGGCCGGGCTAGCACAGATACGCAGTATTTT.